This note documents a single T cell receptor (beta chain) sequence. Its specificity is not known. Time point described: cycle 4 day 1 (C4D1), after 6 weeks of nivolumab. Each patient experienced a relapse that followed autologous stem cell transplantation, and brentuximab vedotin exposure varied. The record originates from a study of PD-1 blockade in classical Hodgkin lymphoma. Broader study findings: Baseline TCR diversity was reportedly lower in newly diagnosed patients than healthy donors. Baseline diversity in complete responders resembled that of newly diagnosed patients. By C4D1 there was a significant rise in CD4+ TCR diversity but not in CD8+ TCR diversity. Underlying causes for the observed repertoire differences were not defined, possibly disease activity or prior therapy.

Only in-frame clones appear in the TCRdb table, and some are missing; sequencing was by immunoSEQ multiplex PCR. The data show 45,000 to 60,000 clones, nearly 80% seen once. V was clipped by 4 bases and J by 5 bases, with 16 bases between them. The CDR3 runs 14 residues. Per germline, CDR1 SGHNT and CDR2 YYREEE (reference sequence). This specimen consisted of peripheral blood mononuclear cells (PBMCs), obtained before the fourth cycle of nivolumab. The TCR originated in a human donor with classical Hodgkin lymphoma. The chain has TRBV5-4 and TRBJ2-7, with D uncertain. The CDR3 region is CASSAQVFPHEQYF. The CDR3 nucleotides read TGTGCCAGCAGCGCCCAGGTGTTTCCCCACGAGCAGTACTTC.